This T cell receptor beta chain emerged from a study of T cell clonotyping in hematopoietic cell transplantation. For the study at large: Recipients' pretransplant samples followed cytoreduction.

Clones were read by immunoSEQ multiplex PCR, and TCRdb kept only the in-frame ones, dropping some. Found here are roughly 40,000 clones, roughly 85% of them singletons; the top ten hold approximately 3%. Time point in this sample: recipient sample about 28 days before transplant, after cytoreduction. Germline V gene sequence: CDR1 SQVTM, CDR2 ANQGSEA. V was clipped by 5 bases and J by 1 base, with 11 bases between them. The CDR3 has 13 residues. This receptor was obtained from a man in his fifties or sixties with acute myeloid leukemia. Some clones in this sample may be carry-over from other donors' samples. The sequenced sample was peripheral blood mononuclear cells, obtained before stem cell transplant. The V gene is TRBV29-1, the J gene TRBJ1-1; D is possibly TRBD1 (5 bases). The CDR3 spells CSVTTGGNTEAFF. CDR3 nucleotides: TGCAGCGTTACTACCGGGGGGAACACTGAAGCTTTCTTT.